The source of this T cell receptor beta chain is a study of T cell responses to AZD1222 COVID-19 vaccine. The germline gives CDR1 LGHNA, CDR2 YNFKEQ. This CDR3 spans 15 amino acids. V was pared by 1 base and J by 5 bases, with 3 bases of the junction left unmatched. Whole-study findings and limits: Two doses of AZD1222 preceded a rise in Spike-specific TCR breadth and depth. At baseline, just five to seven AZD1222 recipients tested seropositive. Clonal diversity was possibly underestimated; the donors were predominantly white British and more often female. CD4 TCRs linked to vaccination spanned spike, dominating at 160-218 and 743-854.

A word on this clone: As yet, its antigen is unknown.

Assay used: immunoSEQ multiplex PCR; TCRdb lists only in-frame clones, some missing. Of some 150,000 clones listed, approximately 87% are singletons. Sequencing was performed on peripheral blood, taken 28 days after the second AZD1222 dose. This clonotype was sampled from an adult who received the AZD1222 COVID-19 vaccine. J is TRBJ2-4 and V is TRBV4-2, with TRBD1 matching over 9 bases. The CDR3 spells CASSQGDREENIQYF. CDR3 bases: TGTGCCAGCAGCCAAGGGGACAGGGAGGAAAACATTCAGTACTTC.